The rows below give T cell receptor beta chains drawn from one sample of a study of blood T cell repertoires in COVID-19. Using immunoSEQ multiplex PCR, the repertoire was profiled, and TCRdb retains in-frame clones only, with some absent. The sample gives approximately 110,000 clones, about 76% of which show up once; roughly a fifth is in the top ten. Sample: peripheral blood. All receptors come from a woman between 70 and 85 years old with acute or convalescent COVID-19. Both conserved end residues are part of each CDR3.

>TRBV6-5
CASSYSGTGYEKLFF
>TRBV12-3/TRBV12-4
CASRPPGDGYTF
>TRBV29-1
CSVGTGGNTDTQYF
>TRBV30
CAWSPPQTAYNEQFF
>TRBV9
CASSATGRNEKLFF
>TRBV5-4
CASRSDISGANVLTF
>TRBV6-5
CASRMEGLGGYTF
>TRBV6-5
CASSFGITSDTQYF
>TRBV12-3/TRBV12-4
CASSLKSQPQHF
>TRBV5-6
CASSLGSGGAGREQYF
>TRBV19
CASGGDSNSNEQYF
>TRBV30
CAWRRGQGDPIYF
>TRBV6-6
CASSTGPRDTQYF
>TRBV7-9
CASSRTSGGGGTQYF
>TRBV7-9
CASSPGGSNYGYTF
>TRBV10-3
CATQAGGGRDTQYF
>TRBV7-2
CASSPRRGANEKLFF
>TRBV30
CAWSPGEETQYF
>TRBV30
CAWSQSASGSPLHF
>TRBV19
CASSSTGNAADTQYF
>TRBV6-5
CASRRDNRDTEAFF
>TRBV5-1
CASSSGESSGNTIYF
>TRBV4-1
CASSQDFRQLLNTEAFF
>TRBV12-5
CASGLGTGSTDTQYF
>TRBV27
CASSSGLPYEQYF
>TRBV6-4
CASRITGAGGGTEAFF
>TRBV18
CASSPLGGDRGTDTQYF
>TRBV29-1
CSARGGSVSTGELFF
>TRBV18
CASSRDTAGGSNEQFF
>TRBV2
CASSVDKSAEAFF
>TRBV18
CASSPKGTDYGYTF
>TRBV3-1/TRBV3-2
CATRSVGEGYNEQFF
>TRBV12-3/TRBV12-4
CASSLSGLYGYTF
>TRBV28
CASSFASGSSYNEQFF
>TRBV30
CAWRTGVNTEAFF
>TRBV19
CASSTPTGLGQPQHF
>TRBV7-6
CASSLGLGHDNYGYTF
>TRBV6-2/TRBV6-3
CASSSGFDGYTF
>TRBV5-6
CASSLKGLKGYTF
>TRBV5-6
CASSWTIQETQYF
>TRBV27
CASSLQGSRGQPQHF
>TRBV7-9
CASSPGLTVGYTF
>TRBV5-5
CASSSGTGNSPLHF
>TRBV11-2
CASSFPGTYEQYF
>TRBV27
CASSPRGLPETEAFF
>TRBV6-5
CATMNGGVLSYGYTF
>TRBV30
CAWSGLYGHNEKLFF
>TRBV7-9
CASSLRDTLTEAFF
>TRBV28
CASRRGGPTGGTEAFF
>TRBV6-6
CASRTSGGSDTQYF
>TRBV5-5
CASTPGAHSNQPQHF
>TRBV5-1
CASRSIPTVNTEAFF
>TRBV4-3
CASSQDWTFSTDTQYF
>TRBV5-1
CASSLDLLNTEAFF